The 6 T cell receptor beta chains presented below share a single source sample, sequenced in a study of blood T cell repertoires in COVID-19. TCRdb's table, derived via immunoSEQ multiplex PCR, lists solely in-frame clones and lacks some. The sample records fewer than 65,000 clones, 80% to 90% being singletons. Sequencing input: peripheral blood. The origin of the receptors is a woman at least 80 years old with acute or convalescent COVID-19.

V gene TRBV6-6 combines with J gene TRBJ1-2; D gene ambiguous. The V gene's germline CDR1 is MNHNY and CDR2 SVGAGI (reference sequence). The CDR3 contains 12 residues. Between the trimmed V and J ends, which lost 10 bases and 8 bases, there was a span of 17 bases. The CDR3 sequence: CATEGTSGGYTF. The CDR3 DNA follows: TGTGCCACCGAGGGTACATCGGGGGGCTACACCTTC.

The CDR3 bases are TGCGCCAGCAGCTCCAGGGTTGCAACTAATGAAAAACTGTTTTTT. Translating gives CASSSRVATNEKLFF. The chain carries TRBV5-1 and TRBJ1-4, with D maybe TRBD1 (5 bases). The CDR3 is 15 residues long. Per germline, CDR1 SGHRS and CDR2 YFSETQ. V was pared by 3 bases and J by 0 bases, with 9 bases between.

The J gene is TRBJ2-2, the V gene TRBV11-3; 7 bases fit TRBD1. The CDR3 totals 15 residues. The trim removed 5 bases at V and 5 bases at J, leaving 8 bases unmatched. Germline V gene sequence: CDR1 SGHNT, CDR2 YENEEA. The CDR3, as DNA: TGTGCCAGCAGCAACAGGGGATTTGTGACCGGGGAGCTGTTTTTT. It translates to CASSNRGFVTGELFF.

This clone was observed a single time. The rearrangement joins TRBV7-9 to TRBJ2-7; possible D gene TRBD1, 6 bases. CDR3 length: 14 amino acids. The V end lost 5 bases, the J end lost 5 bases, and 16 bases lay between the germline ends. Germline assignment: CDR1 SEHNR and CDR2 FQNEAQ (reference sequence). The CDR3 loop is CASSNRRQVHEQYF. For the CDR3, the DNA is TGTGCCAGCAGCAACCGTCGACAGGTCCACGAGCAGTACTTC.

The V gene is TRBV10-3, the J gene TRBJ2-7; maybe TRBD2 (6 bases). The length of the CDR3 is 13 residues. Germline V gives CDR1 ENHRY, CDR2 SYGVKD. The V gene lost 10 bases and the J gene lost 6 bases, with 19 bases spanning the gap. The CDR3 loop is CATEGLAPSEQYF. CDR3 nucleotide sequence: TGTGCCACCGAGGGACTCGCACCATCCGAGCAGTACTTC.

The chain links TRBV11-2 to TRBJ2-1; D unclear. Germline lookup yields CDR1 SGHAT and CDR2 FQNNGV. The CDR3 sequence is 13 residues long. V was clipped by 1 base and J by 8 bases, with 9 bases between them. CDR3 sequence (DNA): TGTGCCAGCAGCTTAGGGGCAGCCCATGAGCAGTTCTTC. It encodes CASSLGAAHEQFF.